This TCR beta chain was found in a study of blood T cell repertoires in COVID-19. About the study: T cells, B-cell-depleted T cells, or PBMCs supplied cDNA or gDNA.

TCRdb keeps only in-frame clones here, not all; method: immunoSEQ multiplex PCR. The sample includes around 250,000 clones, 84% seen only once; the top ten take about 1.5%. Sequenced: peripheral blood. This receptor was obtained from a woman aged 40 to 55 who had recovered from COVID-19.

The CDR3 DNA is TGTGCCAGCAGTAATAGTAACAGGGTTGGCTATCAGCCCCAGCATTTT. Its protein product is CASSNSNRVGYQPQHF. V usage is TRBV27 and J usage is TRBJ1-5, with D tentatively TRBD1 (6 bases). Trimming stripped 5 bases from V and 5 bases from J, with 19 bases between. Germline CDR1 reads MNHEY; CDR2 reads SMNVEV (reference sequence). The CDR3 runs to 16 residues.